This T cell receptor beta chain was observed in a study of blood T cell repertoires in COVID-19. Across the whole study: T cells, B-cell-depleted T cells, or PBMCs supplied cDNA or gDNA.

This CDR3 is 14 amino acids long. Germline V gene data show CDR1 as SGDLS and CDR2 as YYNGEE. V gave up 4 bases and J gave up 5 bases, with 15 bases separating them. Recruits, aged roughly 18 to 100 years, lived in under 25 US areas. Each participant's cohort was designated according to participant-reported clinical history. Some clones are missing from TCRdb's copy, which holds only in-frame ones; the method was immunoSEQ multiplex PCR. Among 250,000 to 300,000 clones, approximately 90% were seen once, and the ten largest hold around 1.3%. V usage is TRBV9 and J usage is TRBJ1-1, with D possibly TRBD1 on 5 matching bases. Material: PBMCs or T cells enriched from blood (not recorded which). The sequence came from a human donor in a cohort exposed to, infected with or recovered from COVID-19 (not recorded which). The donor label of this sample is uncertain. CDR3 coding DNA: TGTGCCAGCAGCCCAGGTAGGGGAGGGACTGAAGCTTTCTTT. Translating gives CASSPGRGGTEAFF.